The rows below give T cell receptor beta chains drawn from one sample of a study of graft-versus-host responses after intestinal transplantation. The protocol was immunoSEQ multiplex PCR, while the TCRdb copy is restricted to in-frame clones and leaves out a portion. Here the sample spans approximately 14,000 clones, approximately 87% being singletons. This specimen was bone marrow, taken less than 130 days after intestinal transplantation. These receptors were collected from a human patient who received an intestinal transplant, so some T cells may come from the graft donor. Both conserved end residues are part of each CDR3. A D gene is named only where the DNA matches it firmly. Only part of the rows carry a size: once, few, many, or a class if the clone is expanded.

>-|-|TRBJ2-3|TRBV6-4
CASRRETSTDTQYF
TGTGCCAGCCGCCGGGAGACTAGCACAGATACGCAGTATTTT
>-|TRBD1|TRBJ1-1|TRBV28
CASIPWEDRGDTEAFF
TGTGCCAGCATCCCATGGGAGGACAGGGGGGACACTGAAGCTTTCTTT
>-|-|TRBJ2-7|TRBV9
CASSPQRGGLYEQYF
TGTGCCAGCAGTCCCCAGAGGGGCGGCCTCTACGAGCAGTACTTC
>-|TRBD2|TRBJ2-1|TRBV4-1
CASSWGSGSGNEQFF
TGCGCCAGCAGCTGGGGTAGCGGGAGCGGTAATGAGCAGTTCTTC
>-|-|TRBJ1-2|TRBV28
CASSLDSRYGYTF
TGTGCCAGCAGCTTGGACAGCCGCTATGGCTACACCTTC
>-|TRBD1|TRBJ1-5|TRBV5-4
CASSLQGNQPQHF
TGTGCCAGCAGCCTACAGGGGAACCAGCCCCAGCATTTT
>-|-|TRBJ1-1|TRBV7-3
CASAQGLGTEAFF
TGTGCCAGCGCACAGGGTCTGGGCACTGAAGCTTTCTTT
>-|-|TRBJ2-1|TRBV19
CASSISGGPNNEQFF
TGTGCCAGTAGTATTAGTGGGGGACCTAACAATGAGCAGTTCTTC
>-|-|TRBJ2-1|TRBV7-2
CASSLALGSGTYNEQFF
TGTGCCAGCAGCTTAGCGCTGGGTAGCGGCACCTACAATGAGCAGTTCTTC
>-|TRBD2|TRBJ2-3|TRBV27
CASSSRLAVDTQYF
TGTGCCAGCAGCTCACGACTAGCTGTCGATACGCAGTATTTT
>few|-|TRBJ2-7|TRBV10-2
CASFDIQTIPYEQYF
TGCGCCAGCTTTGACATACAGACTATCCCCTACGAGCAGTACTTC
>-|TRBD1|TRBJ2-1|TRBV19
CASSIRGQGIANEQFF
TGTGCCAGTAGTATACGGGGACAGGGAATCGCCAATGAGCAGTTCTTC
>few|TRBD1|TRBJ2-1|TRBV6-6
CASSYGQGWSNEQFF
TGTGCCAGCAGTTACGGACAGGGGTGGAGTAATGAGCAGTTCTTC
>-|-|TRBJ2-1|TRBV7-3
CASSTRTGSSYNEQFF
TGTGCCAGCAGCACCCGGACTGGGAGCTCCTACAATGAGCAGTTCTTC
>-|TRBD1|TRBJ2-7|TRBV28
CASSLWTGRYEQYF
TGTGCCAGCAGTTTGTGGACAGGGAGGTACGAGCAGTACTTC
>-|TRBD2|TRBJ2-1|TRBV4-1
CASSRLGTSGSQNEQFF
TGCGCCAGCAGCCGACTAGGGACTAGCGGGAGTCAGAATGAGCAGTTCTTC
>-|-|TRBJ2-7|TRBV27
CASSQLGSNPYEQYF
TGTGCCAGCAGTCAACTCGGGAGTAACCCCTACGAGCAGTACTTC
>-|TRBD2|TRBJ2-3|TRBV7-4
CASSRLAGGDTQYF
TGTGCCAGCAGCCGACTAGCGGGAGGAGATACGCAGTATTTT
>-|TRBD2|TRBJ2-1|TRBV27
CASRLAGYNEQFF
TGTGCCAGCAGACTAGCGGGCTACAATGAGCAGTTCTTC
>-|TRBD2|TRBJ2-1|TRBV9
CASSTYASGRGEQFF
TGTGCCAGCAGCACATACGCTAGCGGGAGGGGTGAGCAGTTCTTC
>-|-|TRBJ1-3|TRBV29-1
CSVTLTGTNTIYF
TGCAGCGTGACCCTCACAGGGACCAACACCATATATTTT
>-|-|TRBJ2-7|TRBV19
CASSPRGVSYEQYF
TGTGCCAGTTCCCCCAGGGGGGTGAGCTACGAGCAGTACTTC